The sequence of this T cell receptor beta chain was determined in a study of shared clonotypes between healthy human individuals. Measured with immunoSEQ multiplex PCR; TCRdb has only the in-frame clones, and not every one. The sample holds about 1.4 million clones, around 97% seen once. On this clone: Antigen unknown.

Both subsets, CD45RA+ naive and CD45RA-negative memory, were split from the CD4+ cells. The CDR3 is 15 amino acids. V was pared by 5 bases and J by 1 base, with 11 bases between. Germline-derived CDR1 and CDR2 are SSHAT and FNYEAQ (reference sequence). Study results and limitations: Naive subsets, compared against memory subsets, generally had larger estimated richness values. Sampling covered nothing but blood. Tissue TCR repertoires likely differ from those found in blood. Generation probability values for non-shared clonotypes were lower than those for clonotypes shared by all four donors.

Sequencing used naive CD4+ T cells sorted from blood. Subset indicated: CD45RA+ positively selected. The chain has TRBV7-7 and TRBJ2-2; D is perhaps TRBD1 (5 bases). The sequence was collected from a man aged 30 to 39 in good health. The CDR3 reads CASSPSDRNTGELFF. The CDR3 nucleotides read TGTGCCAGCAGCCCGAGTGACAGGAACACCGGGGAGCTGTTTTTT.